The 22 T cell receptor beta chains given below trace back to one sample, sequenced in a study of blood T cell repertoires in COVID-19. Data came from immunoSEQ multiplex PCR; TCRdb stores just in-frame clones and leaves some out. The table has about 320,000 clones, 85% seen once. Sequenced: peripheral blood. The source of these receptors is a human donor in a cohort sampled during active COVID-19.

This rearrangement joins TRBV6-5 to TRBJ2-7, with D tentatively TRBD1 (5 bases). The CDR3 consists of 14 residues. Trimming cost V 6 bases and J 1 base, with 13 bases left between them. Per the germline V gene, CDR1 is MNHEY and CDR2 is SVGAGI. CDR3 coding DNA: TGTGCCAGCAGCCGAGGCTCAGGGTCCTACGAGCAGTACTTC. As protein: CASSRGSGSYEQYF.

CDR3 sequence (DNA): TGCGCCAGCAGGACGGAGGGGTTGAAGACCCAGTACTTC. Amino acids: CASRTEGLKTQYF. The V gene is TRBV5-1, the J gene TRBJ2-5; D is perhaps TRBD2 (6 bases). Germline assignment: CDR1 SGHRS and CDR2 YFSETQ. This CDR3 contains 13 residues. V dropped 5 bases and J dropped 6 bases, with 14 bases sitting between them.

This chain uses TRBV5-1 with TRBJ2-5; tentative D call: TRBD1 (7 bases). The V gene lost 4 bases and the J gene lost 2 bases, with 12 bases spanning the gap. The CDR3 loop spans 14 amino acids. From germline, CDR1 is SGHRS and CDR2 YFSETQ. CDR3 protein: CASSRTGGQETQYF. The CDR3, as DNA: TGCGCCAGCAGCCGGACAGGAGGGCAAGAGACCCAGTACTTC.

The genes are TRBV4-1 and TRBJ2-1; D unresolved. V lost 0 bases and J lost 8, with 11 bases in between. The CDR3 consists of 14 residues. Germline V gene lookup returns CDR1 MGHRA and CDR2 YSYEKL. As DNA, the CDR3 is TGCGCCAGCAGCCAAGAGTCAGATCTGGATGAGCAGTTCTTC. Protein: CASSQESDLDEQFF.

This clone was detected only once. The CDR3 loop reads CASSSNQYTKNIQYF. The CDR3 coding sequence is TGTGCCAGCAGTTCCAATCAGTACACCAAAAACATTCAGTACTTC. This chain joins TRBV27 and TRBJ2-4, with unresolved D. CDR1 is MNHEY and CDR2 is SMNVEV in the germline V gene (reference sequence). Trimming shortened V by 4 bases and J by 2 bases, and 12 bases separated the two germline ends. CDR3 length equals 15 residues.

The chain carries TRBV19 and TRBJ2-2, with D perhaps TRBD2 (6 bases). From germline, CDR1 is LNHDA and CDR2 SQIVND (reference sequence). V was trimmed by 8 bases and J by 4 bases, leaving 14 bases between them. CDR3 length: 14 residues. The CDR3 protein is CASGREWSTGELFF. The CDR3 bases are TGTGCCAGTGGACGGGAGTGGAGCACCGGGGAGCTGTTTTTT. The full variable domain, with the rest looked up from reference TRBV19 and TRBJ2-2, is DGGITQSPKYLFRKEGQNVTLSCEQNLNHDAMYWYRQDPGQGLRLIYYSQIVNDFQKGDIAEGYSVSREKKESFPLTVTSAQKNPTAFYLCASGREWSTGELFFGEGSRLTVL.

This clone was observed at least ten times. Other nucleotide sequences from this sample produce the same CDR3. The rearrangement joins TRBV24-1 to TRBJ2-1; a possible D gene is TRBD1 (5 bases). Trimming left V 5 bases short and J 6 bases short, with 7 bases between. The CDR3 loop spans 12 amino acids. Germline lookup yields CDR1 KGHDR and CDR2 SFDVKD. The CDR3 DNA sequence: TGTGCCACCAGTGCAGGGTTCAATGAGCAGTTCTTC. It translates to CATSAGFNEQFF.

The J gene is TRBJ2-2, the V gene TRBV5-4; D might be TRBD2 (6 bases). The CDR3 length is 16 residues. Trimming removed 4 bases at V and 7 bases at J, with 20 bases between. The germline V gene encodes CDR1 SGHNT and CDR2 YYREEE (reference sequence). As DNA, the CDR3 is TGTGCCAGCAGCCAACAAGCGCGGGAAAAGGACGGGGAGCTGTTTTTT. This translates into CASSQQAREKDGELFF.

The rearrangement uses TRBV5-1 and TRBJ1-5; 7 bases align to TRBD1. After removal of 1 base from V and 6 bases from J, the junction contained 7 bases not matched to a gene. The germline V gene encodes CDR1 SGHRS and CDR2 YFSETQ. The CDR3 has 15 amino acids. The CDR3 DNA sequence: TGCGCCAGCAGCTTGTTGCCAGGGGGTCCTCAGCCCCAGCATTTT. It specifies CASSLLPGGPQPQHF.

The V gene is TRBV19, the J gene TRBJ1-6; 7 bases fit TRBD1. This CDR3 is built from 14 residues. Looked up from germline, CDR1 is LNHDA and CDR2 is SQIVND (reference sequence). With 6 bases clipped from V and 7 bases from J, the junction kept 6 bases outside the gene matches. The DNA for the CDR3 is TGTGCCAGTAGCGGGGACAGAAAGAATTCACCCCTCCACTTT. Translated: CASSGDRKNSPLHF.

This clone appeared once. The rearrangement joins TRBV7-8 to TRBJ1-2, with D unresolved. V was shortened by 5 bases and J by 3 bases, with 13 bases between the two germline ends. Germline V gene lookup returns CDR1 SGHVS and CDR2 FQNEAQ. The CDR3 covers 14 residues. This CDR3 is CASSPSTRDYGYTF. As DNA, the CDR3 is TGTGCCAGCAGCCCATCCACCCGGGACTATGGCTACACCTTC.

The chain recombines TRBV20-1 with TRBJ2-5; no firm D call. This CDR3 is built from 10 residues. Germline V gene data show CDR1 as DFQATT and CDR2 as SNEGSKA (reference sequence). Trimming stripped 3 bases from V and 4 bases from J, with 3 bases between. This chain's CDR3 is CSASLETQYF. In DNA, the CDR3 is TGCAGTGCTAGTCTAGAGACCCAGTACTTC.

V gene TRBV30 combines with J gene TRBJ1-2; D unresolved. The V gene's germline CDR1 is GTSNPN and CDR2 SVGIG (reference sequence). The CDR3 is made up of 11 amino acids. The chain's CDR3 is CAVTSNYGYTF. CDR3 DNA sequence: TGTGCAGTGACATCTAACTATGGCTACACCTTC.

The rearrangement joins TRBV19 to TRBJ2-3; TRBD2 might be the D (5 bases). This CDR3 comprises 16 residues. Germline values: CDR1 LNHDA, CDR2 SQIVND (reference sequence). Trimming left V 8 bases short and J 3 bases short, with 21 bases between. The CDR3 nucleotides read TGTGCCAGTTCGGATCCTAGCTCCACAATTACAGATACGCAGTATTTT. Amino acids: CASSDPSSTITDTQYF.

The chain is built from TRBV24-1 and TRBJ2-5; D is undetermined. The germline CDR1 and CDR2 sequences are KGHDR and SFDVKD. V was clipped by 4 bases and J by 0 bases, with 5 bases between them. The CDR3 consists of 13 residues. The CDR3 DNA reads TGTGCCACCAGTGAGGCGGACCAAGAGACCCAGTACTTC. Amino acids: CATSEADQETQYF.

This clone came up a few times. The DNA for the CDR3 is TGTGCCAGCAGCTTAGAGATTGGGCGGGTGGGCACTGAAGCTTTCTTT. Translating gives CASSLEIGRVGTEAFF. The chain combines TRBV7-9 with TRBJ1-1; D remains unclear. CDR1 is SEHNR and CDR2 is FQNEAQ in the germline V gene (reference sequence). Trimming took off 1 base at V and 4 bases at J, with 16 bases between the two ends. CDR3 size: 16 residues.

The chain uses TRBV3-1 (or the pseudogene TRBV3-2) and TRBJ1-1; D is ambiguous. The length of the CDR3 is 13 residues. CDR1 and CDR2 (germline): LGHDT, YNNKEL (reference sequence). Between the trimmed V and J ends, which lost 4 bases and 3 bases, there was a span of 9 bases. DNA for the CDR3: TGTGCCAGCAGCCGGCTAGCTTACACTGAAGCTTTCTTT. As protein: CASSRLAYTEAFF.

This sequence joins TRBV14 and TRBJ2-7, with TRBD1 matching over 9 bases. This CDR3 is 13 amino acids long. CDR1 SGHDN and CDR2 FVKESK come from the germline V gene. V was clipped by 5 bases and J by 3 bases; unmatched bases: 2. The CDR3 sequence: CASSWDRDYEQYF. The DNA for the CDR3 is TGTGCCAGCAGCTGGGACAGGGACTACGAGCAGTACTTC.

This rearrangement joins TRBV6-2 or TRBV6-3 to TRBJ1-5, with D perhaps matching TRBD1 (6 bases). Trimming left V 0 bases short and J 5 bases short, with 8 bases between. The CDR3 is made up of 14 amino acids. Germline loops: CDR1 MNHEY, CDR2 SVGEGT. The CDR3 DNA reads TGTGCCAGCAGTTACTCCCAGGGGCATCAGCCCCAGCATTTT. Translation: CASSYSQGHQPQHF.

Worth noting for this clone: One junction end does not reproduce the germline sequence, and a read error may be involved. This sequence joins TRBV6-5 and TRBJ1-4; 11 bases agree with TRBD1. Germline CDR1 is MNHEY and CDR2 is SVGAGI. The length of the CDR3 is 16 residues. CDR3 bases: TGTGCCAGCAGTAACTCTTGGACAGGGGGCTCTGAAAAACTGTTTTTT. It encodes CASSNSWTGGSEKLFF.

The chain joins TRBV27 to TRBJ2-7, with D possibly being TRBD1 (6 bases). CDR1 and CDR2 from the germline V gene are MNHEY and SMNVEV (reference sequence). The CDR3 contains 16 residues. V lost 0 bases, J lost 5 bases, and 17 bases lay in between. The CDR3 spells CASSLSSTGYIDEQYF. In DNA, the CDR3 is TGTGCCAGCAGTTTATCATCAACAGGGTATATCGACGAGCAGTACTTC.

This clone was found many times. This chain connects TRBV7-9 to TRBJ2-3; tentatively, D is TRBD2 (6 bases). Germline V gene data show CDR1 as SEHNR and CDR2 as FQNEAQ (reference sequence). The CDR3 runs to 13 residues. V lost 9 bases, J lost 4 bases, and 14 bases lay in between. For the CDR3, the DNA is TGTGCCAGTTCTCGGGGGACCGCAGATACGCAGTATTTT. Translated, it gives CASSRGTADTQYF.